Following are 18 T cell receptor beta chains from one sample sequenced in a study of cytomegalovirus exposure and HLA in healthy donors. Profiled with immunoSEQ multiplex PCR; TCRdb holds only in-frame clones, not every one. Of 150,000 to 200,000 clones in the sample, 96% were seen once. Material: PBMCs. These TCRs come from a woman aged 18-29 years in good health and CMV-seronegative.

CDR3 DNA sequence: TGCGCCAGCAGCTTGTTCGGGCAGGGGGCGCGAAACGGCTACACCTTC. Its protein product is CASSLFGQGARNGYTF. This chain uses TRBV5-1 with TRBJ1-2; 8 bases fit TRBD1. This CDR3 comprises 16 residues. The V gene's germline CDR1 is SGHRS and CDR2 YFSETQ. V lost 1 base to trimming and J lost 8 bases; unmatched junction nucleotides: 13.

This chain joins TRBV30 and TRBJ1-2; 7 nucleotides match TRBD1. V lost 0 bases, J lost 7 bases, and 8 bases stayed unmatched. This CDR3 has 14 residues. Germline lookup yields CDR1 GTSNPN and CDR2 SVGIG (reference sequence). Here the CDR3 reads CAWSVLDRVGGYTF. The CDR3 DNA reads TGTGCCTGGAGTGTACTCGACAGGGTGGGTGGCTACACCTTC.

The CDR3 loop is CASSFSGGTQYF. CDR3 coding DNA: TGTGCCAGCAGCTTTAGCGGGGGGACGCAGTATTTT. The chain couples TRBV11-3 to TRBJ2-3; TRBD2 matches 10 bases. The CDR3 length is 12 residues. After removal of 3 bases from V and 9 bases from J, the junction contained 0 bases not matched to a gene. In germline, CDR1 is SGHNT, CDR2 YENEEA. The variable domain in full, completed from reference TRBV11-3 and TRBJ2-3, reads EAGVVQSPRYKIIEKKQPVAFWCNPISGHNTLYWYLQNLGQGPELLIRYENEEAVDDSQLPKDRFSAERLKGVDSTLKIQPAELGDSAVYLCASSFSGGTQYFGPGTRLTVL.

This clone came up once. The rearrangement links TRBV21-1 to TRBJ2-1; the table's D gene call, TRBD2, was not cross checked with the DNA. TRBV21-1 is recorded as a pseudogene. This CDR3 region has 14 residues. Here the CDR3 reads CASSKSSGGNEQFF. The CDR3 bases are TGTGCCAGCAGCAAGTCTAGCGGGGGGAATGAGCAGTTCTTC.

This chain uses TRBV6-5 with TRBJ2-7, with 7 bases lining up with TRBD2. From germline, CDR1 is MNHEY and CDR2 SVGAGI. This CDR3 spans 14 amino acids. After removal of 2 bases from V and 5 bases from J, the junction contained 6 bases not matched to a gene. CDR3 nucleotides: TGTGCCAGCAGTTACGAGCGGGGTCGGGACGAGCAGTACTTC. Translating gives CASSYERGRDEQYF.

The rearrangement uses TRBV7-9 and TRBJ1-2; possibly TRBD1 for D (6 bases). V shed 5 bases and J shed 4 bases, with 17 bases lying between them. The germline CDR1 and CDR2 sequences are SEHNR and FQNEAQ (reference sequence). The CDR3 covers 15 residues. CDR3 bases: TGTGCCAGCAGCCCTCCCAACAGGGAAGCCTATGGCTACACCTTC. Translation gives CASSPPNREAYGYTF.

This sequence joins TRBV15 and TRBJ2-6, with a possible D match to TRBD1 (6 bases). Trimming removed 5 bases from V and 8 bases from J, with 19 bases in between. Germline V gives CDR1 LNHNV, CDR2 YYDKDF (reference sequence). The CDR3 extends over 16 amino acids. The CDR3 loop is CATSSQNRERTNVLTF. The CDR3 nucleotides are TGTGCCACCAGCTCCCAAAACAGGGAAAGGACCAACGTCCTGACTTTC.

The V call is TRBV7-8, the J call TRBJ2-1, with a weak D call TRBD1 (5 bases). Germline-derived CDR1 and CDR2 are SGHVS and FQNEAQ. The CDR3 has 14 residues. Trimming took 4 bases from V and 0 from J, leaving 7 bases between them. The CDR3 loop reads CASSSGNSYNEQFF. Here the CDR3 DNA reads TGTGCCAGCAGCTCAGGGAACTCCTACAATGAGCAGTTCTTC.

This chain joins TRBV5-6 and TRBJ2-3; D perhaps matches TRBD1 (5 bases). Per the germline V gene, CDR1 is SGHDT and CDR2 is YYEEEE. Trimming removed 5 bases at V and 1 base at J, with 14 bases between. The CDR3 is 15 amino acids. The CDR3 nucleotides read TGTGCCAGCAGTAATGGAGAAGGGGGCACAGATACGCAGTATTTT. Protein product: CASSNGEGGTDTQYF.

V usage is TRBV11-2 and J usage is TRBJ2-1; 8 bases match TRBD2. The CDR3 spans 14 residues. Germline CDR1 and CDR2: SGHAT and FQNNGV. The V and J ends lost 5 bases and 3 bases, in that order; junction bases with no gene match: 3. The CDR3 sequence: CASSPGGVYNEQFF. DNA of the CDR3: TGTGCCAGCAGCCCCGGGGGGGTCTACAATGAGCAGTTCTTC.

On this clone itself: Distinct nucleotide sequences in the sample also encode this CDR3. The chain couples TRBV7-9 to TRBJ1-3, with D uncertain. The CDR3 sequence is 14 residues long. Trimming cost V 3 bases and J 4 bases, with 10 bases left between them. Germline CDR1 and CDR2: SEHNR and FQNEAQ (reference sequence). The CDR3 sequence: CASSLAGSGNTIYF. The CDR3 bases are TGTGCCAGCAGCTTGGCGGGTTCCGGAAACACCATATATTTT.

This clone was seen just once. The chain couples TRBV27 to TRBJ2-1, with a possible D match to TRBD1 (5 bases). The CDR3 runs 13 residues. Germline CDR1 reads MNHEY; CDR2 reads SMNVEV (reference sequence). The V gene lost 5 bases and the J gene lost 4 bases, with 9 bases spanning the gap. The CDR3 sequence is CASSQTGYNEQFF. Written as DNA, the CDR3 is TGTGCCAGCAGTCAAACAGGATACAATGAGCAGTTCTTC.

The chain combines TRBV9 with TRBJ1-2; D uncertain. CDR3 size: 14 residues. The V end was cut by 0 bases, the J end by 4 bases, with 10 bases between. CDR1 SGDLS and CDR2 YYNGEE come from the germline V gene. The CDR3 protein is CASSVATPGYGYTF. The CDR3 nucleotides are TGTGCCAGCAGCGTAGCCACTCCTGGCTATGGCTACACCTTC.

This rearrangement joins TRBV5-1 to TRBJ2-5; TRBD1 is a possible D gene (5 bases). Germline V gene sequence: CDR1 SGHRS, CDR2 YFSETQ. V lost 1 base to trimming and J lost 4 bases, with 5 bases between them. The CDR3 has 12 amino acids. The DNA of the CDR3 is TGCGCCAGCAGCTTGCAGGGAGAGACCCAGTACTTC. This translates into CASSLQGETQYF. Full variable domain (rest looked up from reference TRBV5-1 and TRBJ2-5): KAGVTQTPRYLIKTRGQQVTLSCSPISGHRSVSWYQQTPGQGLQFLFEYFSETQRNKGNFPGRFSGRQFSNSRSEMNVSTLELGDSALYLCASSLQGETQYFGPGTRLLVL.

The rearrangement uses TRBV4-3 and TRBJ1-3; D is unresolved. V dropped 0 bases and J dropped 4 bases, with 4 bases sitting between them. The CDR3 consists of 13 residues. Germline V CDR1 and CDR2: LGHNA, YSLEER. CDR3 amino acids: CASSQDRGNTIYF. The CDR3 nucleotides are TGCGCCAGCAGCCAAGATCGGGGAAACACCATATATTTT.

This clone has a single count. This chain uses TRBV4-2 with TRBJ2-1; D gene unclear. The germline V gene encodes CDR1 LGHNA and CDR2 YNFKEQ. This CDR3 spans 17 amino acids. Trimming took 0 bases from V and 9 from J, leaving 21 bases between them. The CDR3 bases are TGTGCCAGCAGCCAAGACGTGGAGTCGTCTGTATATGGTGAGCAGTTCTTC. It is translated as CASSQDVESSVYGEQFF.

This clone was counted between two and nine times. The genes are TRBV9 and TRBJ1-6; no clear D. From germline, CDR1 is SGDLS and CDR2 YYNGEE. V lost 0 bases and J lost 10, with 11 bases in between. The CDR3 extends over 14 amino acids. CDR3 sequence reads: CASSVGRVGSPLHF. CDR3 DNA: TGTGCCAGCAGCGTAGGGAGGGTAGGCTCACCCCTCCACTTT.

The genes are TRBV7-9 and TRBJ1-3; the D is unclear. Trimming removed 7 bases at V and 1 base at J, with 14 bases between. CDR3 length: 15 residues. In germline, CDR1 is SEHNR, CDR2 FQNEAQ (reference sequence). The CDR3 loop reads CASTPAGRSGNTIYF. The CDR3 region has the DNA TGTGCCAGCACCCCAGCGGGCCGGTCTGGAAACACCATATATTTT.